This entry describes one T cell receptor (beta chain). This sample stems from a study of blood T cell repertoires in COVID-19. About the study: Samples of COVID-19 (acute and convalescent) were obtained from the United States, Italy and Spain. The analysed material was cDNA or gDNA that came from T cells, B-cell-depleted T cells, or PBMCs.

Germline-derived CDR1 and CDR2 are SEHNR and FQNEAQ (reference sequence). CDR3 length: 16 residues. V shed 6 bases and J shed 4 bases, with 19 bases lying between them. Clones were read by immunoSEQ multiplex PCR, and TCRdb kept only the in-frame ones, dropping some. Of around 67,000 clones listed, 88% are singletons. The material sequenced was peripheral blood. This receptor was identified in an elderly woman with active or convalescent COVID-19. The chain links TRBV7-9 to TRBJ2-1, with D perhaps TRBD2 (6 bases). Here the CDR3 reads CASSPEEGRPYNEQFF. In DNA form, the CDR3 reads TGTGCCAGCAGTCCGGAGGAGGGGAGACCTTACAATGAGCAGTTCTTC.